The clone carrying this T cell receptor beta chain showed up many times. What it binds is unknown. The data belong to a study of early T cells in non-severe SARS-CoV-2 infection. In the study overall: Sequencing used unsorted whole-blood bulk RNA, so chains lack pairing.

Per germline, CDR1 SGHRS and CDR2 YFSETQ. The CDR3 extends over 17 amino acids. Between the trimmed V and J ends, which lost 2 bases and 4 bases, there was a span of 18 bases. Whole-study results and caveats: Using VDJdb, the matching emphasized anti-spike CD8 responses while missing private and CD4 specificities.

Unique molecular identifier tags were affixed to discrete cDNA molecules. A single record per CDR3 protein comes from TCRdb applying MiXCR to the 5' RACE reads. Here the sample spans around 84,000 distinct CDR3 sequences, under 15% being singletons. The chain combines TRBV5-1 with TRBJ2-2; maybe TRBD2 (6 bases). This sequence originates from an adult who was a healthcare worker with PCR-confirmed SARS-CoV-2 infection or an uninfected control (not recorded which). The sample taken for sequencing was whole blood. Written as DNA, the CDR3 is TGCGCCAGCAGCTTATTCGTCAGCGGGCCGCTCACCGGGGAGCTGTTTTTT. Its protein is CASSLFVSGPLTGELFF.